This T cell receptor beta chain emerged from a study of T cell responses to AZD1222 COVID-19 vaccine. Study-level findings and limits: Spike regions recognized by vaccine-associated CD4 TCRs spanned the protein, led by 160-218 and 743-854. Donors were largely white British and mainly female; clonal diversity was possibly underestimated. Two AZD1222 administrations were followed by greater Spike-specific TCR breadth and depth.

Note on this clone: The target antigen is unknown.

The ends were cut back, 1 base at V and 0 bases at J, with 13 bases in the middle. Germline V CDR1 and CDR2: MGHRA, YSYEKL. CDR3 length: 16 amino acids. Assay: immunoSEQ multiplex PCR; the TCRdb copy retains only in-frame clones and omits some. This sample carries about 110,000 clones, just over 85% of them seen once, and the ten largest clones take over 3%. The sample in question was peripheral blood, obtained on day 0 of AZD1222 vaccination. V gene TRBV4-1 combines with J gene TRBJ2-7; D is perhaps TRBD1 (5 bases). The TCR sequence derives from an adult in good health. The CDR3 reads CASSQGPRQSSYEQYF. The DNA of the CDR3 is TGCGCCAGCAGCCAAGGCCCACGACAGAGCTCCTACGAGCAGTACTTC.